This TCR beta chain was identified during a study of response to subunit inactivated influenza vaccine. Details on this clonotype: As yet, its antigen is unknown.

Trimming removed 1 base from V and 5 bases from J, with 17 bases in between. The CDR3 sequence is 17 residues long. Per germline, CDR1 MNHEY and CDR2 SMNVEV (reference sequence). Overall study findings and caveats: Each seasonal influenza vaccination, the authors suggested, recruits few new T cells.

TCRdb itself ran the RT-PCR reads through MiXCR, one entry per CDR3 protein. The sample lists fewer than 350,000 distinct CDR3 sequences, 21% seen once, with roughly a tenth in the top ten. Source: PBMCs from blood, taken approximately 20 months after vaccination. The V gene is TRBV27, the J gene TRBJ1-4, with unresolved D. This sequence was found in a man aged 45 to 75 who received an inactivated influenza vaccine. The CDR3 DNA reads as TGTGCCAGCAGTTTATTGAACACTCTTCAGCGGAATGAAAAACTGTTTTTT. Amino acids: CASSLLNTLQRNEKLFF.